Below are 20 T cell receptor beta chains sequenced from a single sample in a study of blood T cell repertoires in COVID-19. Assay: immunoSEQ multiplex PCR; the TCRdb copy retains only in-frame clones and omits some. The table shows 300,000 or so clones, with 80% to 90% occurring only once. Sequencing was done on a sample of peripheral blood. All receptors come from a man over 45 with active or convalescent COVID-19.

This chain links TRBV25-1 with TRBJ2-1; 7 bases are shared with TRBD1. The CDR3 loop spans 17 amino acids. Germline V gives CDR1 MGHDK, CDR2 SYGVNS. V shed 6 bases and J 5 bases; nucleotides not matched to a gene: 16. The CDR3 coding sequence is TGTGCCAGCAGCCGAATGAGATCGACAGGGAATGACAATGAGCAGTTCTTC. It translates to CASSRMRSTGNDNEQFF.

In DNA form, the CDR3 reads TGTGCCAGCAGCTTGGGGACTAGCGGCACAACAGATACGCAGTATTTT. Its protein is CASSLGTSGTTDTQYF. The rearrangement joins TRBV5-4 to TRBJ2-3; 10 positions match TRBD2. The CDR3 covers 16 residues. Germline CDR1 SGHNT, CDR2 YYREEE (reference sequence). Germline trimming cut 0 bases from V and 3 bases from J; bases unmatched to any gene: 4.

The DNA of the CDR3 is TGTGCCAGCAGGGCCGGGACAGGGAGCGAAAAACTGTTTTTT. Its protein is CASRAGTGSEKLFF. The chain couples TRBV7-9 to TRBJ1-4, with 9 nucleotides matching TRBD1. Trimming cost V 6 bases and J 8 bases; bases outside gene matches: 7. Germline lookup yields CDR1 SEHNR and CDR2 FQNEAQ (reference sequence). This CDR3 contains 14 residues.

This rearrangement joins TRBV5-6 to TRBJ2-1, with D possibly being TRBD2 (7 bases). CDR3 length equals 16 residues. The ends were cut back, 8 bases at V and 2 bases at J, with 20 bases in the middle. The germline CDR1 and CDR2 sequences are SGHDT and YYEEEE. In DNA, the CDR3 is TGTGCCAGTGGTGTAAGGGGGGGTTTCACCTACAATGAGCAGTTCTTC. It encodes CASGVRGGFTYNEQFF.

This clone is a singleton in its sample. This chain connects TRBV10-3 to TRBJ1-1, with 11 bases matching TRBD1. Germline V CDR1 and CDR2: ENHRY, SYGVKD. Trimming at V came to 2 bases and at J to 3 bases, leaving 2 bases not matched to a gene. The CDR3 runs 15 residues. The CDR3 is CAISEKGQGDTEAFF. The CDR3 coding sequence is TGTGCCATCAGTGAGAAGGGACAGGGGGACACTGAAGCTTTCTTT.

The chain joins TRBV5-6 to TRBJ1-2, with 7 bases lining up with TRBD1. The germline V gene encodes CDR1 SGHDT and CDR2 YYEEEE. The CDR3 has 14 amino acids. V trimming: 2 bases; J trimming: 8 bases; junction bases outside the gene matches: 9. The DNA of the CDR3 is TGTGCCAGCAGCTTAGTAGGGGGCGGCGGAGGCTACACCTTC. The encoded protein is CASSLVGGGGGYTF. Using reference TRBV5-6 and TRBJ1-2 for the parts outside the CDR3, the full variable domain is DAGVTQSPTHLIKTRGQQVTLRCSPKSGHDTVSWYQQALGQGPQFIFQYYEEEERQRGNFPDRFSGHQFPNYSSELNVNALLLGDSALYLCASSLVGGGGGYTFGSGTRLTVV.

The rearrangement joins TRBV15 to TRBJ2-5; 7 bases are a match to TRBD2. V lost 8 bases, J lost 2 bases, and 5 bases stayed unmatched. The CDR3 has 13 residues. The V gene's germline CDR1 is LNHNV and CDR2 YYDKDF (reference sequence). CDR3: CATARAGQETQYF. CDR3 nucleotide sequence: TGTGCCACCGCCCGAGCGGGGCAAGAGACCCAGTACTTC.

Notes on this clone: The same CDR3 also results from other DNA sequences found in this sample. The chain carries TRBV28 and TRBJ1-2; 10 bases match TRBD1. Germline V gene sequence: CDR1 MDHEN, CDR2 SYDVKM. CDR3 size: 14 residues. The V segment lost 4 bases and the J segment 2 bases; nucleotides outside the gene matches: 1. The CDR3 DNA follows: TGTGCCAGCAGTTCGGGACAGGGGAACTATGGCTACACCTTC. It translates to CASSSGQGNYGYTF.

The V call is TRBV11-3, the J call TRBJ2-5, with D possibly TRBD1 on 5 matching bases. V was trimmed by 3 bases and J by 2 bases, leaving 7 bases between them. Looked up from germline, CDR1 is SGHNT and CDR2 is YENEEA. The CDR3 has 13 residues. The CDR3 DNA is TGTGCCAGCAGCTTGGGGCCTCAAGAGACCCAGTACTTC. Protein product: CASSLGPQETQYF.

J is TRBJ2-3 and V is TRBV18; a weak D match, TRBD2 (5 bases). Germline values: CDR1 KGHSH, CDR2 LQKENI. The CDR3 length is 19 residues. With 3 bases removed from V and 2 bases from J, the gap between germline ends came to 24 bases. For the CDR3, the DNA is TGTGCCAGCTCACCTATCGGGAACTGGGGAACCCAAATCACAGATACGCAGTATTTT. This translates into CASSPIGNWGTQITDTQYF.

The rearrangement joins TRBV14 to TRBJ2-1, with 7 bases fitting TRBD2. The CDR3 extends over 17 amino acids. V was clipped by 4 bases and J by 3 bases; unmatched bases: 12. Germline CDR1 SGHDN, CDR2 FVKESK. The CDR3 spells CASSPRLALPVYNEQFF. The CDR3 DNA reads TGTGCCAGCAGCCCAAGACTAGCCCTGCCCGTCTACAATGAGCAGTTCTTC.

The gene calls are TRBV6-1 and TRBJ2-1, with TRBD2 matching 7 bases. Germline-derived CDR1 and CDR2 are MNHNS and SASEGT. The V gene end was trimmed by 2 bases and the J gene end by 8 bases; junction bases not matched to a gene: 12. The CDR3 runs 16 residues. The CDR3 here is CASSELTGDTSDEQFF. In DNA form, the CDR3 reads TGTGCCAGCAGTGAACTAACTGGCGATACTAGCGATGAGCAGTTCTTC.

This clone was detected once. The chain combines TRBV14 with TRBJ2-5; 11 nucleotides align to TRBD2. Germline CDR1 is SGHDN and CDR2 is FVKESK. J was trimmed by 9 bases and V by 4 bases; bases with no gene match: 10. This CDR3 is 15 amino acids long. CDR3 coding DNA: TGTGCCAGCAGCCCCGGGACTAGCGGACGTACGGCCCAGTACTTC. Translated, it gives CASSPGTSGRTAQYF.

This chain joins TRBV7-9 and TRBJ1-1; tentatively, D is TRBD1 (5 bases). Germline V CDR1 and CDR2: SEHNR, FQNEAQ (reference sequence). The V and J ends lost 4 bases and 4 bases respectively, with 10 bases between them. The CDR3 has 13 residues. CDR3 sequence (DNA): TGTGCCAGCAGCTCCTACGGGGGCACTGAAGCTTTCTTT. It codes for CASSSYGGTEAFF. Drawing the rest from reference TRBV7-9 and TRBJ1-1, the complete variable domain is DTGVSQNPRHKITKRGQNVTFRCDPISEHNRLYWYRQTLGQGPEFLTYFQNEAQLEKSRLLSDRFSAERPKGSFSTLEIQRTEQGDSAMYLCASSSYGGTEAFFGQGTRLTVV.

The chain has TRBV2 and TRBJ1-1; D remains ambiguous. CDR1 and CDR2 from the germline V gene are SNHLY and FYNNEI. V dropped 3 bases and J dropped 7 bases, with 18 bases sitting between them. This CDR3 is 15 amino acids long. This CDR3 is CASSDWVAGVDEAFF. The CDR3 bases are TGTGCCAGCAGTGATTGGGTAGCCGGGGTGGATGAAGCTTTCTTT.

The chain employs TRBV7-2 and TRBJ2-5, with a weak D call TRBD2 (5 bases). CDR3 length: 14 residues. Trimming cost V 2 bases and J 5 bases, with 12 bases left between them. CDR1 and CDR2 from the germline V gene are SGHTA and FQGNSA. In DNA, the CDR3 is TGTGCCAGCAGCTTAAATGAGGGAGTGGAGACCCAGTACTTC. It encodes CASSLNEGVETQYF.

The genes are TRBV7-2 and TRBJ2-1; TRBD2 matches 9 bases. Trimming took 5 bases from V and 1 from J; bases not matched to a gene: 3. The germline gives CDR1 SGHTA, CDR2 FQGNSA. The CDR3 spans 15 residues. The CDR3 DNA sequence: TGTGCCAGCAGCCGTACTAGCGGGTCCTACAATGAGCAGTTCTTC. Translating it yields CASSRTSGSYNEQFF.

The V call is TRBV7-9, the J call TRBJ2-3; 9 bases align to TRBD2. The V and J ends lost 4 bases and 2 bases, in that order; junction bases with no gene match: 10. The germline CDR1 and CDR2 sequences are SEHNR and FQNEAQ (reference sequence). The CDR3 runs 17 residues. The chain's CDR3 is CASSSLWTSAVTDTQYF. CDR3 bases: TGTGCCAGCAGCTCGTTGTGGACTAGCGCGGTCACAGATACGCAGTATTTT.

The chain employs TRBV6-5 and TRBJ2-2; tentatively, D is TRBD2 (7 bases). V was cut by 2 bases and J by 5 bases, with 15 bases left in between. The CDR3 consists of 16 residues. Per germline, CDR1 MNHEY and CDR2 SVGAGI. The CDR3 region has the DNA TGTGCCAGCAGTTACACGGGGGGCCGGGGAACCGGGGAGCTGTTTTTT. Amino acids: CASSYTGGRGTGELFF.

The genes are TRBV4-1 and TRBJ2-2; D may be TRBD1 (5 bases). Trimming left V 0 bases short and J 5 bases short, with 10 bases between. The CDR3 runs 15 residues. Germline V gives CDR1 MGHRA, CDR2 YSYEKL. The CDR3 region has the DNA TGCGCCAGCAGCCAAGATCCCCAGGGAACCGGGGAGCTGTTTTTT. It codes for CASSQDPQGTGELFF.